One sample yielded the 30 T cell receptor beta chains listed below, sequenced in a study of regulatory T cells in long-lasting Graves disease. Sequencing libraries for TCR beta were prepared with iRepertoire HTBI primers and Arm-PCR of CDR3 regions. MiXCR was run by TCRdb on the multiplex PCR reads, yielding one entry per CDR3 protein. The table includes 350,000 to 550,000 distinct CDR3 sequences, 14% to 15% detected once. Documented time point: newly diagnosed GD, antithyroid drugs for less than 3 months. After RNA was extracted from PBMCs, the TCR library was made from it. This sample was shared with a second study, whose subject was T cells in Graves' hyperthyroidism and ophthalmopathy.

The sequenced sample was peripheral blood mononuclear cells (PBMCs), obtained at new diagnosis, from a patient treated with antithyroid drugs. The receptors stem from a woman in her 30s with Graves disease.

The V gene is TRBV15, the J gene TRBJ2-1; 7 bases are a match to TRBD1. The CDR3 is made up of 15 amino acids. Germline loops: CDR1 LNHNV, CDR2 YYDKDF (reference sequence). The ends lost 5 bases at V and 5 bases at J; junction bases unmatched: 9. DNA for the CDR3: TGTGCCACCAGCTCATCACAGGGGCAGAACAATGAGCAGTTCTTC. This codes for CATSSSQGQNNEQFF.

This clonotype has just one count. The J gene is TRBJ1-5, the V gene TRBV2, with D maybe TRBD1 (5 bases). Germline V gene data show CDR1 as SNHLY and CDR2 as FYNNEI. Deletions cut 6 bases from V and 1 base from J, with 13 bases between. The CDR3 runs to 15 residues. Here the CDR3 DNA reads TGTGCCAGCAGCCCCCAGGGCCAAAGCAATCAGCCCCAGCATTTT. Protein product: CASSPQGQSNQPQHF.

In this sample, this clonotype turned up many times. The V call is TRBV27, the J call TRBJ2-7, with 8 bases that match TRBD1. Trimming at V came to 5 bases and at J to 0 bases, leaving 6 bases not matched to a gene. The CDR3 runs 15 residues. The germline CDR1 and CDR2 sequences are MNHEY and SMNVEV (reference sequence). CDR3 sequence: CASSPTGANSYEQYF. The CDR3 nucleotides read TGTGCCAGCAGTCCGACAGGGGCCAACTCCTACGAGCAGTACTTC.

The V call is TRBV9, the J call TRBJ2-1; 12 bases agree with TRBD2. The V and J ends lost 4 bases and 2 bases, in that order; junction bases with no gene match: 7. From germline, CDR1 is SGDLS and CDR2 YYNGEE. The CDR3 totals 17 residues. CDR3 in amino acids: CASSFPSSGRAYNEQFF. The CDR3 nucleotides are TGTGCCAGCAGCTTCCCATCTAGCGGGAGGGCCTACAATGAGCAGTTCTTC.

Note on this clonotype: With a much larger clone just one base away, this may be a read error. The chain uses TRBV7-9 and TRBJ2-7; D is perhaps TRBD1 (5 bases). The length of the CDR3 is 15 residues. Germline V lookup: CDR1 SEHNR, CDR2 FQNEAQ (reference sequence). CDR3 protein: CANSDRQGYPYEQYF. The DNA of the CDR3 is TGTGCCAACAGCGACCGGCAGGGTTACCCCTACGAGCAGTACTTC. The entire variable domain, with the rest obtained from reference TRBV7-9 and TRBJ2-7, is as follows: DTGVSQNPRHKITKRGQNVTFRCDPISEHNRLYWYRQTLGQGPEFLTYFQNEAQLEKSRLLSDRFSAERPKGSFSTLEIQRTEQGDSAMYLCANSDRQGYPYEQYFGPGTRLTVT.

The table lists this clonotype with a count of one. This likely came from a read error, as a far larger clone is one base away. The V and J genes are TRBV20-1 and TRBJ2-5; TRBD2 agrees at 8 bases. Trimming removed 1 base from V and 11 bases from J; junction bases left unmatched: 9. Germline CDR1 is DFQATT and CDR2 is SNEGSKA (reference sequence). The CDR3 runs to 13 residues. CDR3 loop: CSARASGRNEQYF. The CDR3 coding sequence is TGCAGTGCTAGAGCTAGCGGGCGCAATGAGCAGTACTTC.

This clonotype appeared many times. CDR3 sequence reads: CASSLLRRPGAFF. The CDR3 DNA is TGTGCCAGCAGCTTATTAAGGAGGCCTGGAGCTTTCTTT. V and J are TRBV7-2 and TRBJ1-1; D ambiguous. With 2 bases removed from V and 10 bases from J, the gap between germline ends came to 14 bases. Germline V lookup: CDR1 SGHTA, CDR2 FQGNSA. The CDR3 is 13 amino acids.

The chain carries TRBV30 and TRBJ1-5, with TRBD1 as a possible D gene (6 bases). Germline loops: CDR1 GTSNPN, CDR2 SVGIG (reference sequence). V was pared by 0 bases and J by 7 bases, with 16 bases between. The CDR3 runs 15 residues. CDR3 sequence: CAWSVGGRGGQPQHF. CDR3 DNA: TGTGCCTGGAGTGTCGGAGGCAGGGGTGGCCAGCCCCAGCATTTT. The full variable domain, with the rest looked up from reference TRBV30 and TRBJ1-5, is SQTIHQWPATLVQPVGSPLSLECTVEGTSNPNLYWYRQAAGRGLQLLFYSVGIGQISSEVPQNLSASRPQDRQFILSSKKLLLSDSGFYLCAWSVGGRGGQPQHFGDGTRLSIL.

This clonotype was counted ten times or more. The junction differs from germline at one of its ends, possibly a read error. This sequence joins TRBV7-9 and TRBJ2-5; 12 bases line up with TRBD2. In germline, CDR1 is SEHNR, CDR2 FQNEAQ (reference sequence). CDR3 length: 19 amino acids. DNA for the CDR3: TGTGCCGGCAGCTTCCCATCCCTCCTAGCGGGAGGGCGGGGAGAGACCCAGTACTTC. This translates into CAGSFPSLLAGGRGETQYF.

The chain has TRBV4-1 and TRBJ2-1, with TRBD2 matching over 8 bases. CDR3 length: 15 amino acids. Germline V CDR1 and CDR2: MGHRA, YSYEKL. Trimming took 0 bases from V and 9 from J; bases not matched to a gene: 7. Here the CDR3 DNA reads TGCGCCAGCAGCCAAGAAACTAGCGGTGGGGGTGAGCAGTTCTTC. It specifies CASSQETSGGGEQFF.

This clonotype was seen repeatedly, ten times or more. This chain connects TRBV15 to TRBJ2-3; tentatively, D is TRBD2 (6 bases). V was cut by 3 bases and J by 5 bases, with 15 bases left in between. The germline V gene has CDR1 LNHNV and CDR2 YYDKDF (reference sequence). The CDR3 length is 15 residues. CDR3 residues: CATSSGREGGDTQYF. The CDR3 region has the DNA TGTGCCACCAGCAGTGGGCGGGAAGGCGGAGATACGCAGTATTTT.

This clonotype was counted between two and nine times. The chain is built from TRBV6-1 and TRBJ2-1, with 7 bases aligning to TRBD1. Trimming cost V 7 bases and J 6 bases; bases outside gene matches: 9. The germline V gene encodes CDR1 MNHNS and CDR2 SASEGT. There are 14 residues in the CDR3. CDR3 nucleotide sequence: TGTGCCAGCATCGAAGCGGCAGGGGGCAATGAGCAGTTCTTC. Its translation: CASIEAAGGNEQFF.

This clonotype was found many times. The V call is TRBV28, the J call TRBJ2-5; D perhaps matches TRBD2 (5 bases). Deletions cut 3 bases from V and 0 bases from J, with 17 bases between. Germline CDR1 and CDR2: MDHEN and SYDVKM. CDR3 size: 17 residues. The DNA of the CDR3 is TGTGCCAGCAGTTTGATCCGGGGAAAACCGTACCAAGAGACCCAGTACTTC. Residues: CASSLIRGKPYQETQYF.

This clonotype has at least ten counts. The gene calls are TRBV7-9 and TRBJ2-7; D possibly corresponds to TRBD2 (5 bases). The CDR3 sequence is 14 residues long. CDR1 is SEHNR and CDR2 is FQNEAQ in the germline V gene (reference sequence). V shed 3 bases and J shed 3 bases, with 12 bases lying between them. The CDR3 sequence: CASSFPGVGYEQYF. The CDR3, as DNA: TGTGCCAGCAGCTTCCCCGGGGTGGGCTACGAGCAGTACTTC.

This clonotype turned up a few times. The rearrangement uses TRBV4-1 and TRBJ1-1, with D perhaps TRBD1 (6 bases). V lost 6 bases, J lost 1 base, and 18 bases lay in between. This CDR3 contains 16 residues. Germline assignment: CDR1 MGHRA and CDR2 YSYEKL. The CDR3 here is CASRGGLKQANTEAFF. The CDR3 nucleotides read TGCGCCAGCAGGGGGGGGCTGAAACAGGCGAACACTGAAGCTTTCTTT.

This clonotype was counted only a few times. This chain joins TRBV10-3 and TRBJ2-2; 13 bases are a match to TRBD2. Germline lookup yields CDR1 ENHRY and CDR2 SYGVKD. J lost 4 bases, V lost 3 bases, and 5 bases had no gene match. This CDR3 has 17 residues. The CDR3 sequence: CAISDLGLAGPTGELFF. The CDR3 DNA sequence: TGTGCCATCAGTGATTTGGGACTAGCGGGACCCACCGGGGAGCTGTTTTTT.

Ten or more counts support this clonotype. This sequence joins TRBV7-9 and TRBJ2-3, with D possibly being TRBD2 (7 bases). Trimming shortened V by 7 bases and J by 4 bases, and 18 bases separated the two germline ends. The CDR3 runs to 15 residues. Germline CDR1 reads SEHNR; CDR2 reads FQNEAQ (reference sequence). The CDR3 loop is CASTRPGGGADTQYF. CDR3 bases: TGTGCCAGCACCCGACCGGGGGGCGGCGCAGATACGCAGTATTTT.

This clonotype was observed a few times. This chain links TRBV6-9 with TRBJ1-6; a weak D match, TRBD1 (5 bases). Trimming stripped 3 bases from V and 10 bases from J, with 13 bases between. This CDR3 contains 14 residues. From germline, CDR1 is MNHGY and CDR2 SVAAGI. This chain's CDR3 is CASSYAQGRSPLHF. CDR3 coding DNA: TGTGCCAGCAGTTACGCCCAGGGTCGGTCACCCCTCCACTTT.

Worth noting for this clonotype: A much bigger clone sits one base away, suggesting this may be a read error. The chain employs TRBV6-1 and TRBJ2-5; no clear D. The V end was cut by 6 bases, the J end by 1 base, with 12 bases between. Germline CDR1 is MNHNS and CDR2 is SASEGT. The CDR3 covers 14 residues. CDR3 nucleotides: TGTGCCAGCAGCGCGGAGACACTCCAAGAGACCCAGTACTTC. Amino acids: CASSAETLQETQYF.

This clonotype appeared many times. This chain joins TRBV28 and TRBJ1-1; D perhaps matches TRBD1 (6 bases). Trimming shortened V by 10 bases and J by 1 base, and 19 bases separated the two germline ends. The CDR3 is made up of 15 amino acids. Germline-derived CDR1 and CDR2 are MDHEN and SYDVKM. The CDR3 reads CATFPQGPQNTEAFF. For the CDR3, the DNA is TGTGCCACCTTCCCACAGGGTCCCCAGAACACTGAAGCTTTCTTT.

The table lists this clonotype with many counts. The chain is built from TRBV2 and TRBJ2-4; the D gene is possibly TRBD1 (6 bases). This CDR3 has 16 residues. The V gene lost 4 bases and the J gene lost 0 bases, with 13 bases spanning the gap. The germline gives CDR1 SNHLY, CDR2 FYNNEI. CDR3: CASSGYRALAKNIQYF. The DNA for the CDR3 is TGTGCCAGCAGTGGATACAGGGCGCTAGCCAAAAACATTCAGTACTTC.

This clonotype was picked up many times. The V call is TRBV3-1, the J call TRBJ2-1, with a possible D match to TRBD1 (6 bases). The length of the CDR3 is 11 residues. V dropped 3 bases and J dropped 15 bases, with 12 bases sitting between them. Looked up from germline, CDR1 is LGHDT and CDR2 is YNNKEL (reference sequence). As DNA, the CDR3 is TGTGCCAGCAGCCACTCGACAGGCTGGTTCTTC. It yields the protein CASSHSTGWFF.

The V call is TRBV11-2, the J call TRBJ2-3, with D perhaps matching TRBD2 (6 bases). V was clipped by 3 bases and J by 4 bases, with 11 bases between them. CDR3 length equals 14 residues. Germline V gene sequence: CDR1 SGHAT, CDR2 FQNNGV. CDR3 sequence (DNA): TGTGCCAGCAGCTTCGGCGGGACCGCAGATACGCAGTATTTT. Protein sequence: CASSFGGTADTQYF.

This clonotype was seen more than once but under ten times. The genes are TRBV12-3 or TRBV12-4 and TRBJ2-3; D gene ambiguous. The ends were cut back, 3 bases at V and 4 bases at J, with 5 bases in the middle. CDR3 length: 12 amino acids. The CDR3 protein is CASSLEPDTQYF. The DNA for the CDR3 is TGTGCCAGCAGTTTGGAACCAGATACGCAGTATTTT.

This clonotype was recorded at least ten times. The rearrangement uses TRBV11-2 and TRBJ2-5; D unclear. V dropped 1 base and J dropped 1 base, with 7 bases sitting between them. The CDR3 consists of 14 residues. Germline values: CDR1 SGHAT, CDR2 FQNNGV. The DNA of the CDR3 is TGTGCCAGCAGCTTAGGGACGCCCCAAGAGACCCAGTACTTC. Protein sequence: CASSLGTPQETQYF.

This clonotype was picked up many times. CDR3 protein: CASSLRQGFNEQYF. DNA for the CDR3: TGTGCCAGCAGCCTTAGACAGGGATTCAACGAGCAGTACTTC. The chain recombines TRBV11-3 with TRBJ2-7; 7 nucleotides align to TRBD1. This CDR3 region has 14 residues. Germline V CDR1 and CDR2: SGHNT, YENEEA. With 5 bases clipped from V and 5 bases from J, the junction kept 9 bases outside the gene matches. Full variable domain (rest looked up from reference TRBV11-3 and TRBJ2-7): EAGVVQSPRYKIIEKKQPVAFWCNPISGHNTLYWYLQNLGQGPELLIRYENEEAVDDSQLPKDRFSAERLKGVDSTLKIQPAELGDSAVYLCASSLRQGFNEQYFGPGTRLTVT.

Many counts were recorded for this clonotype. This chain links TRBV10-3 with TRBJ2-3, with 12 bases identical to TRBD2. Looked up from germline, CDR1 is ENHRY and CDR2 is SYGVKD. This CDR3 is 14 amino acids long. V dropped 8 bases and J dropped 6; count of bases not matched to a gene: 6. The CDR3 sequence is CAISTSGSADTQYF. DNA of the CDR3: TGTGCCATCTCGACTAGCGGGAGTGCTGATACGCAGTATTTT.

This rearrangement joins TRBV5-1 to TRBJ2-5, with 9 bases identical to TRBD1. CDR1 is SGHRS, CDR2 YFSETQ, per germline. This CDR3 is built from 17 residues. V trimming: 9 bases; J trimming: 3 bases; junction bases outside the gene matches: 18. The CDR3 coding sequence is TGCGCCACCCCTTGGGACAGGGATTTCCTTGTGGAAGAGACCCAGTACTTC. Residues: CATPWDRDFLVEETQYF. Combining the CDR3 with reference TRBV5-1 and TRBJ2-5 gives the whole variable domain KAGVTQTPRYLIKTRGQQVTLSCSPISGHRSVSWYQQTPGQGLQFLFEYFSETQRNKGNFPGRFSGRQFSNSRSEMNVSTLELGDSALYLCATPWDRDFLVEETQYFGPGTRLLVL.

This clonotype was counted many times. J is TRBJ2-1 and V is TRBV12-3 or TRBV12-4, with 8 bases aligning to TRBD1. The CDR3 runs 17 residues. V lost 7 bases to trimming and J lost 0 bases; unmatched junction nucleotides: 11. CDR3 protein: CASKWTGSVSSYNEQFF. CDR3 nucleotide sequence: TGTGCCAGCAAATGGACAGGGTCAGTGAGCTCCTACAATGAGCAGTTCTTC.

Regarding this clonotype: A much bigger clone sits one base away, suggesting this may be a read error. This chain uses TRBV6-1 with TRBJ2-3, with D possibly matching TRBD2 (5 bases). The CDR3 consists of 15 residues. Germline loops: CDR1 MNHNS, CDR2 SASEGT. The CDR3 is CTSQPPGSSTDTQYF. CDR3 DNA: TGTACCAGCCAGCCACCGGGGTCTAGCACAGATACGCAGTATTTT.